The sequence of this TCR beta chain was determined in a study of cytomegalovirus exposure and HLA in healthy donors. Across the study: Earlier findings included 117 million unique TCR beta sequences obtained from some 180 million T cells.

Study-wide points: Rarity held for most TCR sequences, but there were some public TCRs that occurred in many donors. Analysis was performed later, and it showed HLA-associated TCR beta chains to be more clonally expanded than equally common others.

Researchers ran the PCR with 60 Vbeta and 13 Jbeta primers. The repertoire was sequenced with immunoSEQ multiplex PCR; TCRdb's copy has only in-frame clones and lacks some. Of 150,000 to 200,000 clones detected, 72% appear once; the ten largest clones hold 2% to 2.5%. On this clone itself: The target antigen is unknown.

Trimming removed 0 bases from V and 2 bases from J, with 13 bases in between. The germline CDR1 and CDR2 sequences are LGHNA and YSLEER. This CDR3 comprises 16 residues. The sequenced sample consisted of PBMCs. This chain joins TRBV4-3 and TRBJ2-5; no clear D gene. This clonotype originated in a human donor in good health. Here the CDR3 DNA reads TGCGCCAGCAGCCAAGATCGTTCCCTTCCTCAAGAGACCCAGTACTTC. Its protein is CASSQDRSLPQETQYF.